The 18 T cell receptor beta chains in this list originate from one sample, sequenced in a study of blood T cell repertoires in COVID-19. TCRdb's copy holds only in-frame clones and misses some; the assay was immunoSEQ multiplex PCR. The top ten hold about 0.86% of the sample, which has roughly 400,000 clones, approximately 89% seen once. The sequenced material came from PBMCs or T cells enriched from blood (not recorded which). These receptor sequences come from a woman aged 40 to 49 who had been exposed to COVID-19.

The CDR3 coding sequence is TGCGCCAGCAGTGACCCAACAGTTGGGGGCGTTAGGGAAAAACTGTTTTTT. It encodes CASSDPTVGGVREKLFF. V gene TRBV10-2 combines with J gene TRBJ1-4, with D tentatively TRBD1 (6 bases). The V gene lost 3 bases and the J gene lost 8 bases, with 22 bases spanning the gap. The CDR3 covers 17 residues. CDR1 is WSHSY and CDR2 is SAAADI in the germline V gene.

The rearrangement joins TRBV6-6 to TRBJ2-7; D perhaps matches TRBD1 (6 bases). Germline V gene data show CDR1 as MNHNY and CDR2 as SVGAGI (reference sequence). V was clipped by 0 bases and J by 3 bases, with 12 bases between them. CDR3 length: 15 amino acids. The CDR3 spells CASSYSQGLYYEQYF. As DNA, the CDR3 is TGTGCCAGCAGTTACTCGCAGGGGCTTTACTACGAGCAGTACTTC.

V gene TRBV25-1 combines with J gene TRBJ2-7; no clear D. Germline CDR1 is MGHDK and CDR2 is SYGVNS. The length of the CDR3 is 14 residues. Trimming left V 7 bases short and J 5 bases short, with 18 bases between. In nucleotides, the CDR3 is TGTGCCAGCACCCAATCCGGGTCCCCCGACGAGCAGTACTTC. Its protein product is CASTQSGSPDEQYF.

This clone has only one observation. The gene calls are TRBV9 and TRBJ2-1; 15 bases line up with TRBD2. The trim removed 3 bases at V and 2 bases at J, leaving 6 bases unmatched. This CDR3 contains 18 residues. Germline V gives CDR1 SGDLS, CDR2 YYNGEE. The CDR3, as DNA: TGTGCCAGCAGCGCCCCGGGACTAGCGGGAGGAACCTACAATGAGCAGTTCTTC. This sequence encodes CASSAPGLAGGTYNEQFF. The full variable domain, in which reference TRBV9 and TRBJ2-1 provide the parts outside the CDR3, is DSGVTQTPKHLITATGQRVTLRCSPRSGDLSVYWYQQSLDQGLQFLIQYYNGEERAKGNILERFSAQQFPDLHSELNLSSLELGDSALYFCASSAPGLAGGTYNEQFFGPGTRLTVL.

This clone is a singleton in its sample. This rearrangement joins TRBV30 to TRBJ1-5; 10 nucleotides align to TRBD1. Germline V gene lookup returns CDR1 GTSNPN and CDR2 SVGIG (reference sequence). Trimming at V came to 3 bases and at J to 7 bases, leaving 6 bases not matched to a gene. The CDR3 runs to 14 residues. DNA for the CDR3: TGTGCCTGGAGCTCGGGACAGGGGAGGCAGCCCCAGCATTTT. Its protein product is CAWSSGQGRQPQHF.

The rearrangement joins TRBV2 to TRBJ2-1, with 7 bases lining up with TRBD2. Trimming cost V 8 bases and J 2 bases; bases outside gene matches: 9. The CDR3 contains 15 residues. From germline, CDR1 is SNHLY and CDR2 FYNNEI. In DNA form, the CDR3 reads TGTGCCAGCCGGGGAGGGCGGGTGACCTACAATGAGCAGTTCTTC. Protein sequence: CASRGGRVTYNEQFF.

This clone was seen only a few times. The sample contains more than one DNA sequence encoding this CDR3. V and J are TRBV5-1 and TRBJ2-7; 7 nucleotides agree with TRBD1. Germline CDR1 is SGHRS and CDR2 is YFSETQ. This CDR3 contains 14 residues. Germline trimming cut 3 bases from V and 4 bases from J; bases unmatched to any gene: 7. The CDR3 protein is CASSSLTGSYEQYF. The CDR3 DNA is TGCGCCAGCAGCTCCCTGACAGGGTCATACGAGCAGTACTTC. Full variable domain (rest looked up from reference TRBV5-1 and TRBJ2-7): KAGVTQTPRYLIKTRGQQVTLSCSPISGHRSVSWYQQTPGQGLQFLFEYFSETQRNKGNFPGRFSGRQFSNSRSEMNVSTLELGDSALYLCASSSLTGSYEQYFGPGTRLTVT.

The chain carries TRBV7-3 and TRBJ1-1; 9 positions match TRBD1. Germline assignment: CDR1 SGHTA and CDR2 FQGTGA. After removal of 5 bases from V and 4 bases from J, the junction contained 5 bases not matched to a gene. The CDR3 consists of 14 residues. The chain's CDR3 is CASSPKTGGTEAFF. The CDR3 coding sequence is TGTGCCAGCAGCCCAAAGACAGGGGGCACTGAAGCTTTCTTT.

This chain joins TRBV11-2 and TRBJ1-2, with 12 bases aligning to TRBD1. The CDR3 has 18 residues. Germline CDR1 reads SGHAT; CDR2 reads FQNNGV. The junction had 6 bases not matched to a gene; V was cut back by 1 base and J by 0 bases. The CDR3 DNA is TGTGCCAGCAGCTTAGGGCCCGGGACAGGGGGCTCTAACTATGGCTACACCTTC. It is translated as CASSLGPGTGGSNYGYTF.

The chain carries TRBV9 and TRBJ2-1; D remains unclear. This CDR3 region has 13 residues. Deletions cut 0 bases from V and 5 bases from J, with 6 bases between. The V gene's germline CDR1 is SGDLS and CDR2 YYNGEE. The CDR3 sequence is CASSVGLNNEQFF. The CDR3 DNA follows: TGTGCCAGCAGCGTAGGACTGAACAATGAGCAGTTCTTC.

The J gene is TRBJ2-5, the V gene TRBV6-4; TRBD2 matches 11 bases. The CDR3 covers 15 residues. The germline gives CDR1 MRHNA, CDR2 SNTAGT. The V gene end was trimmed by 5 bases and the J gene end by 1 base; junction bases not matched to a gene: 3. CDR3 in amino acids: CASSPLAGAQETQYF. In DNA form, the CDR3 reads TGTGCCAGCAGTCCACTAGCGGGGGCCCAAGAGACCCAGTACTTC.

The chain employs TRBV5-4 and TRBJ2-7; TRBD2 is a possible D gene (6 bases). The CDR3 extends over 12 amino acids. The V end lost 7 bases, the J end lost 4 bases, and 12 bases lay between the germline ends. Germline assignment: CDR1 SGHNT and CDR2 YYREEE (reference sequence). The CDR3 loop reads CASGTSRYEQYF. The CDR3 DNA follows: TGTGCCAGCGGCACTAGCAGGTACGAGCAGTACTTC.

The CDR3 DNA reads as TGCGCCAGCAGCTTGCCCGGGACAGGGGTTGCAGATACGCAGTATTTT. It yields the protein CASSLPGTGVADTQYF. The chain recombines TRBV5-1 with TRBJ2-3; the match to TRBD1 covers 10 bases. The germline V gene encodes CDR1 SGHRS and CDR2 YFSETQ. The CDR3 is made up of 16 amino acids. Unmatched junction bases numbered 6, after V lost 1 base and J lost 4 bases.

The rearrangement joins TRBV13 to TRBJ2-7, with 7 nucleotides matching TRBD2. The CDR3 covers 15 residues. V shed 6 bases and J 1 base; nucleotides not matched to a gene: 9. Germline lookup yields CDR1 PRHDT and CDR2 FYEKMQ (reference sequence). CDR3 sequence reads: CASSRAIAGSYEQYF. The CDR3 nucleotides are TGTGCCAGCAGTCGAGCAATAGCGGGTTCCTACGAGCAGTACTTC.

The chain links TRBV19 to TRBJ2-1, with 9 bases that match TRBD2. This CDR3 spans 18 amino acids. V dropped 3 bases and J dropped 1; count of bases not matched to a gene: 10. The germline CDR1 and CDR2 sequences are LNHDA and SQIVND (reference sequence). For the CDR3, the DNA is TGTGCCAGTAGTATTCGCTCTAGCGGGGCGAAATCCTACAATGAGCAGTTCTTC. It specifies CASSIRSSGAKSYNEQFF.

This chain's CDR3 is CASSYRGLTNYGYTF. The CDR3 coding sequence is TGTGCCAGCAGCTACAGGGGCCTAACGAACTATGGCTACACCTTC. The gene calls are TRBV7-2 and TRBJ1-2; 7 nucleotides match TRBD1. The CDR3 is made up of 15 amino acids. CDR1 and CDR2 (germline): SGHTA, FQGNSA. V shed 4 bases, J shed 2 bases, and the junction held 7 bases outside the gene matches.

The gene calls are TRBV27 and TRBJ1-2, with D perhaps matching TRBD1 (6 bases). The germline gives CDR1 MNHEY, CDR2 SMNVEV (reference sequence). CDR3 length: 13 amino acids. With 4 bases removed from V and 8 bases from J, the gap between germline ends came to 14 bases. Written as DNA, the CDR3 is TGTGCCAGCAGTTATACAGGGATGGGGGGCTACACCTTC. It yields the protein CASSYTGMGGYTF.

The chain is built from TRBV19 and TRBJ2-4, with D perhaps matching TRBD1 (5 bases). Germline V lookup: CDR1 LNHDA, CDR2 SQIVND (reference sequence). Trimming pared 6 bases from V and 0 bases from J, leaving 12 bases between. The CDR3 length is 15 residues. CDR3: CASSRDLGAKNIQYF. CDR3 nucleotides: TGTGCCAGTAGCAGGGATTTGGGAGCCAAAAACATTCAGTACTTC.